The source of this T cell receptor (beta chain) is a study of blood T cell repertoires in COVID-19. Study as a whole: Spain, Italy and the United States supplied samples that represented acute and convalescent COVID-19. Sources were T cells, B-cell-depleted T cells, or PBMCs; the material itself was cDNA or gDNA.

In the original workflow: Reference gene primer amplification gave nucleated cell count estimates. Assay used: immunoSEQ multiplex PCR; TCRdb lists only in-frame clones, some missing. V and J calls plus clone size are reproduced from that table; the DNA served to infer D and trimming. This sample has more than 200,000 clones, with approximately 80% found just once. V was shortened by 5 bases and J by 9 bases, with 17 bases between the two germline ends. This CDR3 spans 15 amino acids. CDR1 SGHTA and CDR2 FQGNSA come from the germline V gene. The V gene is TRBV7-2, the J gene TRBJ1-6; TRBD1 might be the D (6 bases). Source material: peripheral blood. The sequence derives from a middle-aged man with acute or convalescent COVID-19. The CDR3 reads CASSEGNDRRSPLHF. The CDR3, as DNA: TGTGCCAGCAGCGAAGGGAACGACAGGCGTTCACCCCTCCACTTT.